The rows below give T cell receptor beta chains drawn from one sample of a study of T cell responses to AZD1222 COVID-19 vaccine. TCRdb's table, derived via immunoSEQ multiplex PCR, lists solely in-frame clones and lacks some. The data show about 200,000 clones, under 95% seen once. Sequenced material: peripheral blood, taken 28 days after the second AZD1222 dose. Receptors originate from an adult who received the AZD1222 COVID-19 vaccine. CDR3s include the opening cysteine and the closing phenylalanine or tryptophan. D genes are given only for firm matches. The size of a clone is reported for some rows only, either as once, few or many, or as a class for expanded clones.

clone_size d_call j_call v_call cdr3_nt cdr3_aa
NA NA TRBJ2-5 TRBV5-1 TGCGCCAGCAGCTTGGTAACCGCCGGACAAGAGACCCAGTACTTC CASSLVTAGQETQYF
NA NA TRBJ2-1 TRBV11-2 TGTGCCAGCAGCTTCGGGGGCCAGCCAGGTGAGCAGTTCTTC CASSFGGQPGEQFF
NA NA TRBJ1-1 TRBV5-4 TGTGCCAGCAGCTTGGTCCCAGGGGACACTGAAGCTTTCTTT CASSLVPGDTEAFF
NA TRBD1 TRBJ1-2 TRBV19 TGTGCCAGTAGTATCGCACAGGGGAACTATGGCTACACCTTC CASSIAQGNYGYTF
NA TRBD2 TRBJ2-5 TRBV28 TGTGCCAGCGCCCGGTCACTAGCGGGGGGGAGTGGGACCCAGTACTTC CASARSLAGGSGTQYF
NA NA TRBJ1-1 TRBV27 TGTGCCAGCAGTTTAAGGGCAGCTGGGGACACTGAAGCTTTCTTT CASSLRAAGDTEAFF
once NA TRBJ1-2 TRBV2 TGTGCCAGCAGCTCGCCCAGCTATGGCTACACCTTC CASSSPSYGYTF
once NA TRBJ2-5 TRBV5-1 TGCGCCAGCAGCTTATTGGGGCCCCAAGAGACCCAGTACTTC CASSLLGPQETQYF
NA NA TRBJ1-2 TRBV6-5 TGTGCCAGCAGTCGCTTACAAGACTATGGCTACACCTTC CASSRLQDYGYTF
NA TRBD1 TRBJ1-6 TRBV27 TGTGCCAGCACCCCCCGCCGGGGACAGAATAATTCACCCCTCCACTTT CASTPRRGQNNSPLHF
NA NA TRBJ1-1 TRBV20-1 TGCAGTGCTAGTTGGCGGGGAGTGGGTGCTTTCTTT CSASWRGVGAFF
NA TRBD1 TRBJ2-7 TRBV18 TGTGCCAGCTCATCAGTACCGGGACAGGGATACGAGCAGTACTTC CASSSVPGQGYEQYF
NA NA TRBJ2-4 TRBV5-6 TGTGCCAGCAGCTTGGGCCCCGGGGAAAACATTCAGTACTTC CASSLGPGENIQYF
NA NA TRBJ1-2 TRBV19 TGTGCCAGTAGTTTCCTCGGAGGTAGCTATGGCTACACCTTC CASSFLGGSYGYTF
NA NA TRBJ1-1 TRBV11-1 TGTGCCAGCAGTTTCCAGGGGAACACTGAAGCTTTCTTT CASSFQGNTEAFF
NA NA TRBJ2-7 TRBV6-5 TGTGCCAGCAGGGACCATTCCTACGAGCAGTACTTC CASRDHSYEQYF
NA NA TRBJ2-3 TRBV2 TGTGCCAGCAGAGAGGCGGGGGCCCTCACAGATACGCAGTATTTT CASREAGALTDTQYF
NA NA TRBJ1-1 TRBV5-1 TGCGCCAGCAGCGAACTTATACAGGGAACTGAAGCTTTCTTT CASSELIQGTEAFF
NA TRBD1 TRBJ1-5 TRBV2 TGTGCCAGCAGTTTAGACAGGGAGGATCAGCCCCAGCATTTT CASSLDREDQPQHF
NA TRBD2 TRBJ2-7 TRBV3-1/TRBV3-2 TGTGCCAGCAGCCACGGGACTAACGCCTACGAGCAGTACTTC CASSHGTNAYEQYF
NA TRBD1 TRBJ1-5 TRBV4-2 TGTGCCAGCAGCTCCAATCAGGGGGATCAGCCCCAGCATTTT CASSSNQGDQPQHF
NA NA TRBJ2-7 TRBV10-1 TGCGCCAGCAGTGAGGGTACGATGTACGAGCAGTACTTC CASSEGTMYEQYF
NA NA TRBJ2-1 TRBV25-1 TGTGCCAGCGGGGGAGCAGGGGTCAATGAGCAGTTCTTC CASGGAGVNEQFF
NA TRBD2 TRBJ2-3 TRBV9 TGTGCCAGCAGCTTAGGACTAGGCCCCACAGATACGCAGTATTTT CASSLGLGPTDTQYF
NA NA TRBJ2-3 TRBV29-1 TGCAGCGTTGACGGCAGGGGAACAGATACGCAGTATTTT CSVDGRGTDTQYF
few NA TRBJ2-1 TRBV7-3 TGTGCCAGCAGTTTGACGGGGTATGAGCAGTTCTTC CASSLTGYEQFF
few NA TRBJ2-2 TRBV5-4 TGTGCCAGCAGCCCTGACCTGGGGTACACCGGGGAGCTGTTTTTT CASSPDLGYTGELFF
NA NA TRBJ1-6 TRBV6-5 TGTGCCAGCAGTTACAGTCCGAATTCACCCCTCCACTTT CASSYSPNSPLHF
NA NA TRBJ1-4 TRBV7-8 TGTGCCAGCAGCGCCCGGACAGAACCTAATGAAAAACTGTTTTTT CASSARTEPNEKLFF
NA NA TRBJ2-7 TRBV6-2/TRBV6-3 TGTGCCAGCAGTTATGGTGGGGGCCCCTACGAGCAGTACTTC CASSYGGGPYEQYF
NA TRBD1 TRBJ2-6 TRBV3-1/TRBV3-2 TGTGCCAGCAGACCGACAGGGTACTCTGGGGCCAACGTCCTGACTTTC CASRPTGYSGANVLTF
NA NA TRBJ1-3 TRBV27 TGTGCCAGCAGCTCACGGGGGTTGGATTCTGGAAACACCATATATTTT CASSSRGLDSGNTIYF
NA NA TRBJ1-6 TRBV9 TGTGCCAGCAGCGTAAAGTTAAGATCTCCCCTCCACTTT CASSVKLRSPLHF
NA NA TRBJ2-7 TRBV3-1/TRBV3-2 TGTGCCAGCAGCCAAGGAAGGTCAGTTGCCTACGAGCAGTACTTC CASSQGRSVAYEQYF
NA TRBD1 TRBJ1-2 TRBV4-1 TGCGCCAGCAGCCAAGAAGGGACAGTTTCCTATGGCTACACCTTC CASSQEGTVSYGYTF
NA NA TRBJ1-2 TRBV20-1 TGCAGTGCCGGCGGGGGCTATGGCTACACCTTC CSAGGGYGYTF
NA NA TRBJ2-7 TRBV19 TGTGCCAGTAGTAAAGCCGGGGCGGGGTACGAGCAGTACTTC CASSKAGAGYEQYF
NA NA TRBJ2-7 TRBV5-6 TGTGCCAGCAGCCTTGACAGGTACGAGCAGTACTTC CASSLDRYEQYF
NA NA TRBJ1-2 TRBV7-3 TGTGCCAGCAGCCCCCCGAGGGGGGGAAACTATGGCTACACCTTC CASSPPRGGNYGYTF
NA TRBD1 TRBJ2-7 TRBV19 TGTGCCAGTAGATCAGGGACAGGCCACGAGCAGTACTTC CASRSGTGHEQYF
NA TRBD1 TRBJ1-2 TRBV5-6 TGTGCCAGCAGCTTTAAAGACAGGGGACGCAATATCTATGGCTACACCTTC CASSFKDRGRNIYGYTF
NA NA TRBJ1-1 TRBV24-1 TGTGCCACCAGTGATTTCAGGGGTGAAGCTTTCTTT CATSDFRGEAFF
NA NA TRBJ2-1 TRBV5-5 TGTGCCAGCAGCTTGGAAGGGAGCTCCTACAATGAGCAGTTCTTC CASSLEGSSYNEQFF
once NA TRBJ2-7 TRBV7-2 TGTGCCAGCAGCTTCCAGAACGAGCAGTACTTC CASSFQNEQYF
few NA TRBJ1-3 TRBV5-1 TGCGCCAGCAGCTTGGCCTTAGGCTCTGGAAACACCATATATTTT CASSLALGSGNTIYF
NA TRBD1 TRBJ2-1 TRBV5-1 TGCGCCAGCAGCTATCGACAGGGAACGGGAAATGAGCAGTTCTTC CASSYRQGTGNEQFF
NA NA TRBJ1-1 TRBV10-1 TGCGCCAGCAGCGGGACACCGAACACTGAAGCTTTCTTT CASSGTPNTEAFF
once NA TRBJ2-1 TRBV7-9 TGTGCCAGCAGCTCCCCTAAACTAGCATCCTACAATGAGCAGTTCTTC CASSSPKLASYNEQFF
NA NA TRBJ2-6 TRBV19 TGTGCCAGTAGGTCGGGGATGTCGGGGGGGGCCAACGTCCTGACTTTC CASRSGMSGGANVLTF
few NA TRBJ2-7 TRBV12-3/TRBV12-4 TGTGCCAGCAGTTTAGGCAGCGTGTACGAGCAGTACTTC CASSLGSVYEQYF
NA NA TRBJ2-2 TRBV7-3 TGTGCCAGCAGCACCCTAAGTGGGTACGCGAACACCGGGGAGCTGTTTTTT CASSTLSGYANTGELFF
NA NA TRBJ1-5 TRBV18 TGTGCCAGCTCACCGGGACATACCAATCAGCCCCAGCATTTT CASSPGHTNQPQHF
once NA TRBJ1-1 TRBV12-3/TRBV12-4 TGTGCCAGCAGTTTTCGGGGGGACATCGCTTTCTTT CASSFRGDIAFF
NA NA TRBJ1-1 TRBV28 TGTGCCAGCACGGAGGGTCCTGAAGTGACTGAAGCTTTCTTT CASTEGPEVTEAFF
NA NA TRBJ1-1 TRBV9 TGTGCCAGCAGGGGCAGTGGCACTGAAGCTTTCTTT CASRGSGTEAFF